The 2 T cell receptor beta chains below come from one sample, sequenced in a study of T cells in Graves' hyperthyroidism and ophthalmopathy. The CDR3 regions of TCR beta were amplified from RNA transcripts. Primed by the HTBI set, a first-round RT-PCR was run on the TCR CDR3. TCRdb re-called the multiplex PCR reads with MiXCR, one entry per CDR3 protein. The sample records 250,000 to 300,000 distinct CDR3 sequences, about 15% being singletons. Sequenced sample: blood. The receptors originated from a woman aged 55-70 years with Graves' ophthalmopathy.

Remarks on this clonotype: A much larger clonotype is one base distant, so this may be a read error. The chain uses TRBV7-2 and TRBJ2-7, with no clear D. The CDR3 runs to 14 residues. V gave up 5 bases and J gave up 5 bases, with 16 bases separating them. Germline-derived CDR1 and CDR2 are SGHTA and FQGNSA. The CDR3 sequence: CTSSPGGLGNEQYF. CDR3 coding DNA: TGTACCAGCAGCCCGGGCGGCCTAGGGAACGAGCAGTACTTC.

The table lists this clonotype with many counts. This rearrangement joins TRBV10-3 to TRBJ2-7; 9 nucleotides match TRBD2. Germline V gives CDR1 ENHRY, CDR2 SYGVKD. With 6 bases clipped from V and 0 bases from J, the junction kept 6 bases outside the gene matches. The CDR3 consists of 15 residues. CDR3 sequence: CAIRETSGSSYEQYF. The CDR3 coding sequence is TGTGCCATCAGGGAGACTAGCGGCAGCTCCTACGAGCAGTACTTC.